This passage covers 18 T cell receptor beta chains from one sample sequenced in a study of cytomegalovirus exposure and HLA in healthy donors. A multiplex PCR was run with 60 Vbeta primers and 13 Jbeta primers. Profiled with immunoSEQ multiplex PCR; TCRdb holds only in-frame clones, not every one. Among about 90,000 clones listed, 60% to 85% were seen once. The sequenced sample consisted of PBMCs. The origin of the receptors is a woman aged 40 to 50 in good health and CMV-seropositive.

The genes are TRBV19 and TRBJ2-2; 10 bases agree with TRBD2. CDR1 and CDR2 (germline): LNHDA, SQIVND (reference sequence). CDR3 length: 17 amino acids. V shed 6 bases, J shed 0 bases, and the junction held 7 bases outside the gene matches. DNA for the CDR3: TGTGCCAGTAGCCGACGGGGGACTAGCGCGAACACCGGGGAGCTGTTTTTT. Encoded protein: CASSRRGTSANTGELFF.

CDR3: CASRPRLQNTEAFF. In DNA, the CDR3 is TGTGCCAGCCGTCCGCGGTTGCAGAACACTGAAGCTTTCTTT. The chain has TRBV28 and TRBJ1-1; D gene uncertain. V was shortened by 8 bases and J by 1 base, with 14 bases between the two germline ends. The CDR3 runs to 14 residues. Germline CDR1 reads MDHEN; CDR2 reads SYDVKM.

Concerning this clone: Distinct nucleotide sequences in the sample also encode this CDR3. This rearrangement joins TRBV5-1 to TRBJ2-7; TRBD2 aligns across 13 bases. V lost 3 bases to trimming and J lost 7 bases; unmatched junction nucleotides: 7. The CDR3 totals 15 residues. The germline CDR1 and CDR2 sequences are SGHRS and YFSETQ. CDR3 protein: CASSSGTSGTGEQYF. CDR3 nucleotide sequence: TGCGCCAGCAGCTCGGGGACTAGCGGGACGGGGGAGCAGTACTTC.

The chain employs TRBV6-5 and TRBJ1-2; TRBD1 matches 8 bases. V lost 7 bases and J lost 6; bases outside the gene matches: 13. CDR3 size: 15 residues. Germline lookup yields CDR1 MNHEY and CDR2 SVGAGI. CDR3 in DNA: TGTGCCAGCATTTCATATGACAGGGGTGGAGATGGCTACACCTTC. This codes for CASISYDRGGDGYTF.

The rearrangement joins TRBV18 to TRBJ2-3, with TRBD1 as a possible D gene (6 bases). The germline V gene has CDR1 KGHSH and CDR2 LQKENI. The germline V and J ends were trimmed by 3 bases and 1 base, with 17 bases remaining between them. There are 17 residues in the CDR3. The CDR3 spells CASSPRDTKGGTDTQYF. In DNA, the CDR3 is TGTGCCAGCTCACCTCGGGACACCAAGGGGGGCACAGATACGCAGTATTTT.

The chain carries TRBV5-1 and TRBJ2-7; D perhaps matches TRBD1 (6 bases). CDR1 SGHRS and CDR2 YFSETQ come from the germline V gene. V shed 4 bases and J shed 5 bases, with 13 bases lying between them. The CDR3 length is 13 residues. CDR3 nucleotide sequence: TGCGCCAGCAGCCCGGACAGTCTAGACGAGCAGTACTTC. Translating it yields CASSPDSLDEQYF.

The V gene is TRBV7-2, the J gene TRBJ1-4, with D tentatively TRBD1 (5 bases). Germline V CDR1 and CDR2: SGHTA, FQGNSA. This CDR3 region has 13 residues. Trimming removed 5 bases from V and 7 bases from J, with 11 bases in between. CDR3 region: CASSPQGFEKLFF. CDR3 DNA: TGTGCCAGCAGCCCTCAGGGTTTTGAAAAACTGTTTTTT.

The chain is built from TRBV9 and TRBJ2-5, with D perhaps matching TRBD2 (6 bases). Germline V lookup: CDR1 SGDLS, CDR2 YYNGEE. The V and J ends lost 4 bases and 5 bases respectively, with 15 bases between them. CDR3 length: 14 amino acids. CDR3 loop: CASSPTGGRETQYF. As DNA, the CDR3 is TGTGCCAGCAGCCCTACCGGGGGACGGGAGACCCAGTACTTC.

The gene calls are TRBV27 and TRBJ2-7, with 7 bases matching TRBD1. Germline CDR1 reads MNHEY; CDR2 reads SMNVEV (reference sequence). Losses at the gene ends were 2 bases for V and 3 bases for J; bases not matched to a gene: 4. The length of the CDR3 is 14 residues. CDR3 DNA: TGTGCCAGCAGTTTAGGGGACAGTCGCTACGAGCAGTACTTC. Protein product: CASSLGDSRYEQYF.

The CDR3 DNA reads TGTGCCAGCAGCTCGCCGGGACAGACAAGTCTCGGGGAGCTGTTTTTT. Translating it yields CASSSPGQTSLGELFF. J is TRBJ2-2 and V is TRBV7-2, with TRBD1 matching over 7 bases. CDR3 length: 16 residues. Trimming took 4 bases from V and 7 from J; bases not matched to a gene: 12. From germline, CDR1 is SGHTA and CDR2 FQGNSA. The whole variable domain, filled in from reference TRBV7-2 and TRBJ2-2, reads GAGVSQSPSNKVTEKGKDVELRCDPISGHTALYWYRQSLGQGLEFLIYFQGNSAPDKSGLPSDRFSAERTGGSVSTLTIQRTQQEDSAVYLCASSSPGQTSLGELFFGEGSRLTVL.

This clone was counted between two and nine times. The J gene is TRBJ1-1, the V gene TRBV19, with TRBD1 as a possible D gene (5 bases). The germline gives CDR1 LNHDA, CDR2 SQIVND (reference sequence). With 3 bases removed from V and 4 bases from J, the gap between germline ends came to 18 bases. There are 16 residues in the CDR3. CDR3 nucleotide sequence: TGTGCCAGTAGTATCTCCGGGGGGGGGTCGGGCACTGAAGCTTTCTTT. Its translation is CASSISGGGSGTEAFF.

The chain links TRBV7-6 to TRBJ2-1; 9 bases are shared with TRBD1. The CDR3 covers 13 residues. J lost 13 bases, V lost 1 base, and 5 bases had no gene match. Germline CDR1 and CDR2: SGHVS and FNYEAQ. CDR3 loop: CASSLDTTGGQFF. The CDR3 DNA is TGTGCCAGCAGCTTAGACACGACAGGGGGTCAGTTCTTC.

This clone was counted a few times. V and J are TRBV11-2 and TRBJ2-7, with 10 bases matching TRBD2. V gave up 6 bases and J gave up 4 bases; unmatched junction bases: 12. The CDR3 loop spans 16 amino acids. Germline V CDR1 and CDR2: SGHAT, FQNNGV. The CDR3 DNA reads TGTGCCAGCAGTTTATGGTCTAGCGGGAGTCGGTACGAGCAGTACTTC. Residues: CASSLWSSGSRYEQYF. Supplemented by reference TRBV11-2 and TRBJ2-7, the full variable domain reads EAGVAQSPRYKIIEKRQSVAFWCNPISGHATLYWYQQILGQGPKLLIQFQNNGVVDDSQLPKDRFSAERLKGVDSTLKIQPAKLEDSAVYLCASSLWSSGSRYEQYFGPGTRLTVT.

The chain joins TRBV9 to TRBJ2-7; 14 nucleotides line up with TRBD2. After removal of 3 bases from V and 5 bases from J, the junction contained 4 bases not matched to a gene. CDR3 length equals 15 residues. Germline CDR1 reads SGDLS; CDR2 reads YYNGEE. CDR3 nucleotides: TGTGCCAGCAGCGGAGGGACTAGCGGGAGTAACGAGCAGTACTTC. Protein: CASSGGTSGSNEQYF.

The rearrangement uses TRBV5-1 and TRBJ2-2; 8 nucleotides line up with TRBD1. This CDR3 is 16 amino acids long. Germline V CDR1 and CDR2: SGHRS, YFSETQ. Trimming removed 0 bases from V and 8 bases from J; junction bases left unmatched: 9. CDR3 DNA: TGCGCCAGCAGCTTGGTAAAGACAGGGGAATTAGGGGAGCTGTTTTTT. Translation gives CASSLVKTGELGELFF.

This clone has only one observation. The CDR3 loop is CASSTTLGTGSNQPQHF. CDR3 sequence (DNA): TGTGCCAGCAGTACAACCCTCGGGACAGGAAGCAATCAGCCCCAGCATTTT. The chain is built from TRBV27 and TRBJ1-5, with 8 bases matching TRBD1. Germline V gene lookup returns CDR1 MNHEY and CDR2 SMNVEV (reference sequence). The trim removed 5 bases at V and 1 base at J, leaving 10 bases unmatched. This CDR3 is built from 17 residues.

Comment on this clone: The junction shows a germline mismatch at one end, possibly a read error. In nucleotides, the CDR3 is TGTGCTAGCAGCTTTGGTGGTCCAGATTACGAGCAGTACTTC. Residues: CASSFGGPDYEQYF. The rearrangement uses TRBV7-7 and TRBJ2-7, with D unclear. CDR1 is SSHAT, CDR2 FNYEAQ, per germline (reference sequence). This CDR3 has 14 residues.

J is TRBJ2-7 and V is TRBV6-1, with a possible D match to TRBD1 (8 bases). Trimming took 6 bases from V and 4 from J, leaving 16 bases between them. This CDR3 has 14 amino acids. CDR1 MNHNS and CDR2 SASEGT come from the germline V gene. CDR3 sequence: CASRHGQGGYEQYF. CDR3 sequence (DNA): TGTGCCAGCAGACATGGACAGGGAGGGTACGAGCAGTACTTC.